The rows below give T cell receptor beta chains drawn from one sample of a study of blood T cell repertoires in COVID-19. Profiling relied on immunoSEQ multiplex PCR, and the TCRdb table lists in-frame clones only, not all of them. The sample has tens of thousands of clones, under 85% seen once. Source material: peripheral blood. The receptors shown here come from a human donor in a cohort sampled during active COVID-19. The CDR3 runs from the conserved cysteine through the conserved F or W. D genes are given only for firm matches. The size of a clone is reported for some rows only, either as once, few or many, or as a class for expanded clones.

V	D	size	J	DNA	CDR3
TRBV18	TRBD1	-	TRBJ1-4	TGTGCCAGCTCACTCGGACAGGGCGGAGATGAAAAACTGTTTTTT	CASSLGQGGDEKLFF
TRBV19	TRBD1	few	TRBJ1-2	TGTGCCAGTAGTATACAGGGGGCTAACTATGGCTACACCTTC	CASSIQGANYGYTF
TRBV29-1	TRBD1	-	TRBJ1-2	TGCAGCGTTGCCCCGGGGACAGGAAACTATGGCTACACCTTC	CSVAPGTGNYGYTF
TRBV19	-	-	TRBJ1-1	TGTGCCAGTAGTATAGGAAAAGGGGGCACTGAAGCTTTCTTT	CASSIGKGGTEAFF
TRBV20-1	-	few	TRBJ1-2	TGCAGTGCTCGTGGCGGCTATGGCTACACCTTC	CSARGGYGYTF
TRBV19	TRBD2	few	TRBJ2-2	TGTGCCAGTAAGGTACTAGCGGGGGCCTTACAACGACCCGGGGAGCTGTTTTTT	CASKVLAGALQRPGELFF
TRBV2	TRBD1	-	TRBJ1-4	TGTGCCAGCAGGGGACAGGGGAGGGAGTTGGGCCCCCTGTTTTTT	CASRGQGRELGPLFF
TRBV18	-	-	TRBJ2-1	TGTGCCAGCTCGAATAGCTCCTACAATGAGCAGTTCTTC	CASSNSSYNEQFF
TRBV6-5	-	-	TRBJ1-1	TGTGCCACCGAACCCGCCTCGACAGGGAACACTGAAGCTTTCTTT	CATEPASTGNTEAFF
TRBV28	TRBD2	-	TRBJ2-1	TGTGCCAGCAGTTCGACTAGCGGGGGGGCGGTTGAGCAGTTCTTC	CASSSTSGGAVEQFF
TRBV12-3/TRBV12-4	-	-	TRBJ1-1	TGTGCCAGCAGTCTTAACTCCAATCCTGAAGCTTTCTTT	CASSLNSNPEAFF
TRBV7-2	-	-	TRBJ2-7	TGTGCCAGCAGCTTATCCCTTACTAGTATCCACGAGCAGTACTTC	CASSLSLTSIHEQYF
TRBV5-1	-	few	TRBJ1-5	TGCGCCAGCAGCTTGGAAGGGGGGGATCAGCCCCAGCATTTT	CASSLEGGDQPQHF
TRBV24-1	-	-	TRBJ2-1	TGTGCCAGCAGCCTCGACAGCTACAATGAGCAGTTCTTC	CASSLDSYNEQFF
TRBV6-6	-	-	TRBJ1-1	TGTGCCATCCAACTTGACGACACATCCAATGAAGCTTTCTTT	CAIQLDDTSNEAFF
TRBV10-3	-	-	TRBJ2-3	TGTGCCATCAGTGAGTCGGGGGGGCCAAATACGCAGTATTTT	CAISESGGPNTQYF
TRBV2	-	-	TRBJ1-2	TGTGCCAGCAGCCAAAACGGGTACACGGTAAATAACTATGGCTACACCTTC	CASSQNGYTVNNYGYTF
TRBV28	-	-	TRBJ1-3	TGTGCCAGCAGTTTTGGAGGGGGAAACACCATATATTTT	CASSFGGGNTIYF
TRBV7-9	-	-	TRBJ1-4	TGTGCCAGCAGCTACCGACAGGAAAATGAAAAACTGTTTTTT	CASSYRQENEKLFF
TRBV19	TRBD1	-	TRBJ2-3	TGTGCCAGTACAGACAGGGTCACAGATACGCAGTATTTT	CASTDRVTDTQYF
TRBV19	TRBD2	-	TRBJ2-3	TGTGCCAGTACCAAGCGGGGGGGAAGCACAGATACGCAGTATTTT	CASTKRGGSTDTQYF
TRBV10-3	-	-	TRBJ2-3	TGTGCCATCAAAACAGGCGATACGCAGTATTTT	CAIKTGDTQYF
TRBV12-5	TRBD1	-	TRBJ1-5	TGTGCTAGTGGTTTGGGGGACAGCGCCGATCAGCCCCAGCATTTT	CASGLGDSADQPQHF
TRBV5-1	TRBD2	-	TRBJ2-4	TGCGCCAGCAGCTTGTTAGCGGGAGACCAAAACATTCAGTACTTC	CASSLLAGDQNIQYF
TRBV9	-	few	TRBJ1-5	TGTGCCAGCAGCGTAGGGGACACCTTATATAGCAATCAGCCCCAGCATTTT	CASSVGDTLYSNQPQHF
TRBV19	-	-	TRBJ2-1	TGTGCCAGTAGTATAGGCGGGAATGGGCTTTACAATGAGCAGTTCTTC	CASSIGGNGLYNEQFF
TRBV5-4	TRBD2	-	TRBJ2-3	TGTGCCAGCAGCTTGGGCGGGGGGGGCCCTGATACGCAGTATTTT	CASSLGGGGPDTQYF
TRBV5-1	TRBD2	once	TRBJ2-2	TGCGCCAGCAGCCCCGCGGGAGGGCCGGTAGGCGGGGAGCTGTTTTTT	CASSPAGGPVGGELFF
TRBV7-9	TRBD1	-	TRBJ1-1	TGTGCCAGCAGCGCTTGGACAGGGAGGCCCTCCGAAGCTTTCTTT	CASSAWTGRPSEAFF
TRBV5-5	TRBD2	-	TRBJ2-7	TGTGCCAGCAGCGCACAAATTAGCGGGAAGTCCTACGAGCAGTACTTC	CASSAQISGKSYEQYF
TRBV28	TRBD2	-	TRBJ2-1	TGTGCCAGCAGTTTAGAACTAGCGGGAGGGTTTGAGCAGTTCTTC	CASSLELAGGFEQFF
TRBV13	-	once	TRBJ1-1	TGTGCCAGCAGCCGGATCTCGGGGGGCATCGGCACTGAAGCTTTCTTT	CASSRISGGIGTEAFF
TRBV6-2/TRBV6-3	TRBD1	-	TRBJ1-1	TGTGCCAGCAGTTACGCGGACAGGGCAATGAAGGGCACTGAAGCTTTCTTT	CASSYADRAMKGTEAFF
TRBV5-5	TRBD1	-	TRBJ1-1	TGTGCCAGCAGCTCACAGGGGAAAGCTTTCTTT	CASSSQGKAFF
TRBV21-1	-	-	TRBJ1-2	TGTGCCAGCAGCAAAGAGTCGACCCTCCCGTCAGGGTTCGGCTACACCTTC	CASSKESTLPSGFGYTF
TRBV6-1	TRBD1	-	TRBJ1-1	TGTGCCAGCAGTGACCGGGACAGGGGAACAGCTTTCTTT	CASSDRDRGTAFF
TRBV18	-	-	TRBJ2-3	TGTGCCAGCTCACCCCAAGGTGAGGCGCAGTATTTT	CASSPQGEAQYF
TRBV28	TRBD2	-	TRBJ2-5	TGTGCCAGCAGTTTACCCCTAGCGGGGGAGGAGACCCAGTACTTC	CASSLPLAGEETQYF
TRBV2	-	-	TRBJ2-1	TGTGCCAGCAGCATCGTCGGGGACAATGAGCAGTTCTTC	CASSIVGDNEQFF
TRBV10-2	TRBD1	-	TRBJ1-6	TGCGCCAGCAGTCCCACCGGACAGGGGAATTCACCCCTCCACTTT	CASSPTGQGNSPLHF
TRBV30	TRBD2	once	TRBJ2-3	TGTGCCTGGAGTGGTTCTAGCGGGGGGGCCACGTTC	CAWSGSSGGATF
TRBV7-2	-	-	TRBJ1-5	TGTGCCAGCAGCTGGGCGGGGGCGAGCAATCAGCCCCAGCATTTT	CASSWAGASNQPQHF
TRBV7-9	-	once	TRBJ2-3	TGTGCCAGCAGCTTGGGGGCCCGGCACACAGATACGCAGTATTTT	CASSLGARHTDTQYF
TRBV2	-	-	TRBJ2-1	TGTGCCAGCAGTGACGCCCACGGGTTTCGGGACAATGAGCAGTTCTTC	CASSDAHGFRDNEQFF
TRBV16	-	-	TRBJ1-3	TGTGCCAGCAGCCAATTGTGGAGCTCTGGAAACACCATATATTTT	CASSQLWSSGNTIYF
TRBV30	-	-	TRBJ2-3	TGTGCCTGGAGTCCTGTACAGGGCGGCACAGATACGCAGTATTTT	CAWSPVQGGTDTQYF
TRBV2	-	once	TRBJ1-6	TGTGCCAGCAGTGGAAGCGTCGTGGTTTCACCCCTCCACTTT	CASSGSVVVSPLHF
TRBV28	-	many	TRBJ2-6	TGTGCCAGCAGTACTTACAGGGAGTCTGGGGCCAACGTCCTGACTTTC	CASSTYRESGANVLTF
TRBV30	-	few	TRBJ1-6	TGTGCCTGGAGGAAGCTTGCAAGCTCCTATAATTCACCCCTCCACTTT	CAWRKLASSYNSPLHF
TRBV28	-	-	TRBJ1-5	TGTGCCAGCTGGAACAGGGTAGGAAATCAGCCCCAGCATTTT	CASWNRVGNQPQHF
TRBV27	TRBD1	-	TRBJ2-7	TGTGCCAGCAGTCGACTCCGGGACAGGGGCCAATACGAGCAGTACTTC	CASSRLRDRGQYEQYF
TRBV24-1	TRBD2	-	TRBJ2-1	TGTGCCACCAGTGAGCCTACTAGCGGGAGGTACAATGAGCAGTTCTTC	CATSEPTSGRYNEQFF